This entry is about one TCR beta chain. No antigen is known for it. Some clones are missing from TCRdb's copy, which holds only in-frame ones; the method was immunoSEQ multiplex PCR. In the table there are about 240,000 clones, around nine tenths of which are singletons. CDR1 and CDR2 from the germline V gene are GTSNPN and SVGIG (reference sequence). This CDR3 spans 15 amino acids. V was cut by 0 bases and J by 2 bases, with 11 bases left in between. The donors were members of the validation cohort comprising 100 to 150 subjects, separate from the approximately 710-subject first cohort. The data were obtained in a study of cytomegalovirus exposure and HLA in healthy donors. Overall study results and limits: Reports indicated that the classifier achieved high specificity and sensitivity in diagnosing cytomegalovirus status. A later analysis found first-cohort TCR clusters tended to co-occur in the 110 or so validation repertoires. TCR beta chains numbering about 160 were designated cytomegalovirus-associated.

J is TRBJ1-5 and V is TRBV30, with D maybe TRBD1 (5 bases). Sample: PBMCs. The sequence derives from a man aged 18 to 35 in good health and CMV-seronegative. The CDR3 DNA reads TGTGCCTGGAGTGTACGCGGGGGTGGCAATCAGCCCCAGCATTTT. Translated, it gives CAWSVRGGGNQPQHF. Together with reference TRBV30 and TRBJ1-5, the CDR3 gives the full variable domain: SQTIHQWPATLVQPVGSPLSLECTVEGTSNPNLYWYRQAAGRGLQLLFYSVGIGQISSEVPQNLSASRPQDRQFILSSKKLLLSDSGFYLCAWSVRGGGNQPQHFGDGTRLSIL.